Sequencing of this T cell receptor beta chain was carried out in a study of T cells after yellow fever vaccination. General study results and limits: Post-booster reappearance was seen for most primary-vaccination clones (96% CD4, around 89% CD8).

From the 5' RACE reads, TCRdb called clonotypes with MiXCR, one entry per CDR3 protein. This table holds 200,000 to 300,000 distinct CDR3 sequences, 6.9% found once. With 3 bases removed from V and 3 bases from J, the gap between germline ends came to 15 bases. Germline V gives CDR1 SGHRS, CDR2 YFSETQ. The CDR3 has 15 residues. This clonotype was seen only a few times. Its antigen is as yet unknown. The gene calls are TRBV5-1 and TRBJ1-1; the D is unclear. The clonotype originates from a man aged 25 to 40 who received the YFV17D yellow fever vaccine. Sequences were derived from CD4+ T cells sorted from PBMCs, sampled 15 days after the yellow fever booster vaccination. As DNA, the CDR3 is TGCGCCAGCAGCTCAGGAGACCCTAAGTACACTGAAGCTTTCTTT. Translating gives CASSSGDPKYTEAFF.